The T cell receptor beta chain under discussion was sequenced for a study of T-cell reconstitution after alpha-beta-depleted transplantation in children. At least ten counts were recorded for this clonotype. Between the trimmed V and J ends, which lost 6 bases and 3 bases, there was a span of 17 bases. The germline CDR1 and CDR2 sequences are MNHNS and SASEGT. This CDR3 region has 16 residues. The TCRbeta library was prepared with unique molecular identifiers. TCRdb re-analysed the PCR reads in MiXCR, keeping a single row per CDR3 protein. Of 200,000 to 250,000 distinct CDR3 sequences listed, 8% to 10% were seen once; the top ten hold 5% to 7%.

The sample in question was PBMCs from the stem cell graft donor, obtained from the stem cell graft. The origin of this receptor is a human donor who donated a stem cell graft to a child with acute lymphoblastic leukemia. V is TRBV6-1 and J is TRBJ1-4; perhaps TRBD1 as D (5 bases). The CDR3 is CASSERNRRANEKLFF. The DNA of the CDR3 is TGTGCCAGCAGCGAGAGAAACAGGCGGGCTAATGAAAAACTGTTTTTT.